This T cell receptor beta chain was documented in a study of shared clonotypes between healthy human individuals. As originally analysed: Filtering was not the same, since immunoSEQ gave junction-only sequences without quality scores. The data were produced by immunoSEQ multiplex PCR, yet TCRdb's version contains in-frame clones alone and is incomplete. The V and J calls and clone size are taken from that table; D and trimming were inferred from the DNA. This table has under 850,000 clones, over 90% appearing once. The length of the CDR3 is 13 residues. The ends were cut back, 7 bases at V and 7 bases at J, with 18 bases in the middle. Per the germline V gene, CDR1 is SGDLS and CDR2 is YYNGEE. Positively selected for CCR7, the CD45RO-negative cells used as naive CD8 cells excluded terminally differentiated effector memory CD45RA+ cells. Donors were healthy HIV-negative adults without recent acute infections or vaccinations.

The sequence derives from a man aged 30-40 years in good health. V is TRBV9 and J is TRBJ2-7; perhaps TRBD2 as D (6 bases). Sequencing was done on a sample of naive CD8+ T cells sorted from blood. CDR3 residues: CASQGGEAGEQYF. Written as DNA, the CDR3 is TGTGCCAGCCAGGGAGGTGAGGCCGGGGAGCAGTACTTC.